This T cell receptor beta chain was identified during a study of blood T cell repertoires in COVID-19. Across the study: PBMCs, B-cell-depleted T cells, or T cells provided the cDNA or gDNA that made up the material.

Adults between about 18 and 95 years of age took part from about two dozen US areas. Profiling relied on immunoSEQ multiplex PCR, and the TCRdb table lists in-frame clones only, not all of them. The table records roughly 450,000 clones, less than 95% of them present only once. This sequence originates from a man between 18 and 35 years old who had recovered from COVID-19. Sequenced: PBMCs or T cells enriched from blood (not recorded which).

The CDR3 DNA reads TGTGCCAGCTCAACAGGGGTGGAAGAGACCCAGTACTTC. Its translation is CASSTGVEETQYF. The chain recombines TRBV18 with TRBJ2-5, with 7 bases matching TRBD1. The V gene's germline CDR1 is KGHSH and CDR2 LQKENI. The junction had 3 bases not matched to a gene; V was cut back by 5 bases and J by 3 bases. The CDR3 runs to 13 residues.